This TCR beta chain was recovered during a study of T cell repertoires in cytomegalovirus infection. Each CDR3 protein is one row after TCRdb ran MiXCR on the reads. Of over 100,000 distinct CDR3 sequences in the sample, about 28% are singletons; the top ten hold about 81%. This clonotype was counted many times. Its target is not known. The source is a human donor in good health (CMV status not recorded). Some clones in this sample may be carry-over from other donors' samples. The sample in question was CD8+ T cells from cultured PBMCs, obtained from culture after CMV antigen stimulation.

The CDR3: CASSSGQVHTGELFF. For the CDR3, the DNA is TGTGCCAGCAGCTCCGGACAGGTTCACACCGGGGAGCTGTTTTTT. V gene TRBV7-8 combines with J gene TRBJ2-2; 7 bases align to TRBD1. This CDR3 is built from 15 residues. In germline, CDR1 is SGHVS, CDR2 FQNEAQ. The V segment lost 4 bases and the J segment 3 bases; nucleotides outside the gene matches: 5. The full variable domain, in which reference TRBV7-8 and TRBJ2-2 provide the parts outside the CDR3, is GAGVSQSPRYKVAKRGQDVALRCDPISGHVSLFWYQQALGQGPEFLTYFQNEAQLDKSGLPSDRFFAERPEGSVSTLKIQRTQQEDSAVYLCASSSGQVHTGELFFGEGSRLTVL.